By share of the sample, the clone carrying this T cell receptor beta chain is medium-sized. The target antigen is unknown. Sequencing of the DNA from cultured CD4+ T cells was carried out with the Oncomine TCR Beta short-read assay. MiXCR was run by TCRdb on the PCR reads, yielding one entry per CDR3 protein. The sample holds about 11,000 distinct CDR3 sequences; approximately 43% are singletons and the top ten take more than 6%. This sample stems from a study of vaccination and CD4 T cells after COVID-19. Background on the study: It was a median about 100 days after diagnosis, with a range of 35 to 161, that post-COVID samples were drawn.

V shed 6 bases and J 0 bases; nucleotides not matched to a gene: 6. Germline CDR1 and CDR2: SGHAT and FQNNGV. This CDR3 contains 16 residues. Findings and limits, study-wide: Reactive clonotype counts went from median 21 after infection to 38 after vaccination, nonsignificantly. Spike mono-reactive clones accounted for 304 of the 307 vaccine-specific clones found in convalescent patients.

The treatment: roughly ten-day PBMC culture with coronavirus spike peptide pools or control peptides (ViraFEST assay). The chain combines TRBV11-2 with TRBJ1-1, with 11 bases identical to TRBD1. This receptor was identified in a human donor who had recovered from COVID-19. The sequenced sample consisted of CD4+ T cells from blood, cultured in vitro. The CDR3 region has the DNA TGTGCCAGCAGGCCGGGACAGGGGGACATGAACACTGAAGCTTTCTTT. Protein: CASRPGQGDMNTEAFF.